What follows are 17 T cell receptor beta chains derived from one specimen sequenced in a study of post-analysis software for immune sequencing data. General observations from the study: Controls had lower frequencies than patients of five TRBV segments, which included TRBV5-6, TRBV5-1 and TRBV20-1.

Every TCR beta cDNA library bore unique molecular identifiers. TCRdb called the PCR reads again in MiXCR, with one record for every CDR3 protein. Of about 260,000 distinct CDR3 sequences listed, just over 35% are singletons. These receptors have no known antigen. Sequencing was done on a sample of blood. The receptor set was obtained from a girl aged 10 to 17 with multiple sclerosis.

The rearrangement links TRBV12-3 or TRBV12-4 to TRBJ2-1; either TRBD1 or TRBD2 may supply D (5 bases each). Trimming cost V 3 bases and J 7 bases, with 16 bases left between them. CDR3 size: 15 residues. CDR3 nucleotide sequence: TGTGCCAGCAGTTTGAGGCAGGGAGTATGGAATGAGCAGTTCTTC. Protein sequence: CASSLRQGVWNEQFF.

This chain joins TRBV5-1 and TRBJ2-1, with TRBD2 as a possible D gene (6 bases). With the DNA end fitting TRBJ2-7 better, the J assignment may be wrong. This CDR3 comprises 16 residues. CDR1 is SGHRS, CDR2 YFSETQ, per germline. DNA of the CDR3: TGCGCCAGCAGCCCTCCCGGGGCGGGATCCTACAATGAGCAGTACTTC. Translated: CASSPPGAGSYNEQYF.

This clonotype showed up many times. V gene TRBV6-6 combines with J gene TRBJ2-5; TRBD2 agrees at 11 bases. The CDR3 has 15 amino acids. CDR1 is MNHNY, CDR2 SVGAGI, per germline (reference sequence). Trimming took 6 bases from V and 2 from J; bases not matched to a gene: 5. The chain's CDR3 is CASRPGLAAQETQYF. DNA of the CDR3: TGTGCCAGCAGGCCGGGACTAGCGGCACAAGAGACCCAGTACTTC.

This clonotype was observed a few times. J is TRBJ1-5 and V is TRBV19; 9 bases agree with TRBD1. With 4 bases clipped from V and 0 bases from J, the junction kept 10 bases outside the gene matches. Germline V gene lookup returns CDR1 LNHDA and CDR2 SQIVND (reference sequence). This CDR3 contains 18 residues. The chain's CDR3 is CASSTGTGFPYSNQPQHF. CDR3 DNA sequence: TGTGCCAGTAGTACCGGGACAGGGTTTCCCTATAGCAATCAGCCCCAGCATTTT.

V and J are TRBV29-1 and TRBJ2-3; D assignment may be TRBD1 or TRBD2 (6 bases each). Germline V gives CDR1 SQVTM, CDR2 ANQGSEA. Trimming removed 7 bases at V and 8 bases at J, with 22 bases between. There are 14 residues in the CDR3. CDR3 nucleotide sequence: TGCAGCGCGGATGGTCTCTTGGGGGGCGGTACGCAGTATTTT. Protein: CSADGLLGGGTQYF.

The V gene is TRBV30, the J gene TRBJ2-6; D is possibly TRBD1 (7 bases). Per germline, CDR1 GTSNPN and CDR2 SVGIG (reference sequence). V dropped 0 bases and J dropped 0 bases, with 18 bases sitting between them. The CDR3 is 19 amino acids. This CDR3 is CAWSVRRGTARSGANVLTF. The CDR3 DNA reads as TGTGCCTGGAGTGTACGCAGGGGGACTGCCCGCTCTGGGGCCAACGTCCTGACTTTC. Full variable domain (rest looked up from reference TRBV30 and TRBJ2-6): SQTIHQWPATLVQPVGSPLSLECTVEGTSNPNLYWYRQAAGRGLQLLFYSVGIGQISSEVPQNLSASRPQDRQFILSSKKLLLSDSGFYLCAWSVRRGTARSGANVLTFGAGSRLTVL.

This clonotype was seen many times. The chain is built from TRBV15 and TRBJ2-3, with unresolved D. In germline, CDR1 is LNHNV, CDR2 YYDKDF (reference sequence). This CDR3 is 12 amino acids long. Trimming removed 4 bases at V and 6 bases at J, with 8 bases between. CDR3 coding DNA: TGTGCCACCAGCACGTTATCCGATACGCAGTATTTT. Its protein is CATSTLSDTQYF.

Points on this clonotype: A read error may explain this, as a much larger clone is one base away. The chain carries TRBV6-4 and TRBJ2-2; 8 bases are a match to TRBD1. CDR3 size: 15 residues. Germline-derived CDR1 and CDR2 are MRHNA and SNTAGT. CDR3 protein: CASSGTGTNTGELCF. CDR3 nucleotides: TGTGCCAGCAGTGGGACAGGGACGAACACCGGGGAGCTGTGTTTT.

Ten or more counts support this clonotype. V usage is TRBV2 and J usage is TRBJ1-2; a weak D match, TRBD1 (5 bases). Germline lookup yields CDR1 SNHLY and CDR2 FYNNEI. The CDR3 runs 12 residues. Trimming cost V 10 bases and J 2 bases, with 11 bases left between them. Here the CDR3 reads CATRQLNYGYTF. The CDR3 DNA follows: TGTGCCACCAGACAGCTGAACTATGGCTACACCTTC.

This clonotype was picked up many times. V is TRBV13 and J is TRBJ2-1; no reliable D call. In germline, CDR1 is PRHDT, CDR2 FYEKMQ (reference sequence). The CDR3 runs 13 residues. Trimming took 3 bases from V and 7 from J, leaving 10 bases between them. The CDR3 coding sequence is TGTGCCAGCAGCTTCTTCGGGCGGAATGAGCAGTTCTTC. This sequence encodes CASSFFGRNEQFF.

This clonotype was observed a few times. This chain uses TRBV20-1 with TRBJ1-3; a possible D gene is TRBD1 (5 bases). V lost 0 bases to trimming and J lost 4 bases, with 16 bases between them. CDR3 length equals 16 residues. Germline lookup yields CDR1 DFQATT and CDR2 SNEGSKA (reference sequence). CDR3 bases: TGCAGTGCTAGAGATCGGACACAGGAGACGGGAAACACCATATATTTT. It specifies CSARDRTQETGNTIYF.

This clonotype showed up many times. This chain links TRBV6-2 or TRBV6-3 with TRBJ2-5, with TRBD1 matching over 9 bases. Germline CDR1 MNHEY, CDR2 SVGEGT. The CDR3 consists of 19 residues. J lost 3 bases, V lost 6 bases, and 20 bases had no gene match. The DNA for the CDR3 is TGTGCCAGCAGCCAGAAACCCGGGACAGGGAGACTAGATGAAGAGACCCAGTACTTC. Encoded protein: CASSQKPGTGRLDEETQYF.

In this sample, this clonotype turned up a few times. V gene TRBV10-3 combines with J gene TRBJ2-1, with 10 positions matching TRBD2. V was pared by 6 bases and J by 8 bases, with 10 bases of the junction left unmatched. This CDR3 is 15 amino acids long. Germline CDR1 reads ENHRY; CDR2 reads SYGVKD. CDR3 bases: TGTGCCATCAGGGTACGAGCGGGAGGGCCCGATGAGCAGTTCTTC. Amino acid sequence: CAIRVRAGGPDEQFF.

This clonotype was recorded at least ten times. The V and J genes are TRBV9 and TRBJ1-6; D call uncertain. There are 16 residues in the CDR3. V lost 0 bases and J 9 bases, leaving 16 bases between the germline ends. Germline CDR1 is SGDLS and CDR2 is YYNGEE. CDR3 in DNA: TGTGCCAGCAGCGTAGATGGGCGGTCGGACGGTTCACCCCTCCACTTT. It yields the protein CASSVDGRSDGSPLHF.

In this sample, this clonotype turned up many times. The rearrangement uses TRBV7-2 and TRBJ1-1; 9 nucleotides align to TRBD1. V trimming: 8 bases; J trimming: 0 bases; junction bases outside the gene matches: 4. Germline V gene sequence: CDR1 SGHTA, CDR2 FQGNSA. The length of the CDR3 is 14 residues. CDR3 loop: CASRQGGMNTEAFF. CDR3 bases: TGTGCCAGCCGACAGGGGGGGATGAACACTGAAGCTTTCTTT.

This clonotype appeared a few times. V is TRBV5-6 and J is TRBJ2-5; no definite D call. V dropped 0 bases and J dropped 2 bases, with 11 bases sitting between them. Germline-derived CDR1 and CDR2 are SGHDT and YYEEEE. The CDR3 contains 15 residues. The CDR3 loop is CASSLGGRAQETQYF. In DNA, the CDR3 is TGTGCCAGCAGCTTGGGGGGAAGGGCTCAAGAGACCCAGTACTTC.

This clonotype was detected only a few times. CDR3 amino acids: CASFLLAGEGTDTQYF. As DNA, the CDR3 is TGTGCCAGCTTCCTACTAGCGGGAGAGGGGACAGATACGCAGTATTTT. V and J are TRBV18 and TRBJ2-3; 11 nucleotides align to TRBD2. This CDR3 comprises 16 residues. Germline values: CDR1 KGHSH, CDR2 LQKENI. V shed 7 bases, J shed 3 bases, and the junction held 9 bases outside the gene matches.